This TCR beta chain is from a study of cytomegalovirus exposure and HLA in healthy donors. Use of 60 Vbeta and 13 Jbeta primers characterized the PCR. This table comes from immunoSEQ multiplex PCR, and its TCRdb copy is limited to in-frame clones, with some not included. The sample has 210,000 or so clones, roughly 85% seen once. The V gene end was trimmed by 1 base and the J gene end by 5 bases; junction bases not matched to a gene: 10. This CDR3 comprises 17 residues. Germline CDR1 is SGHRS and CDR2 is YFSETQ. The rearrangement uses TRBV5-1 and TRBJ2-3, with 10 positions matching TRBD2. Source material: PBMCs. The origin of this receptor is a girl aged 2 to 9 in good health and CMV-seronegative. This CDR3 reads CASSLRPAGGVKDTQYF. The CDR3 nucleotides read TGCGCCAGCAGCTTGCGCCCAGCGGGGGGGGTCAAAGATACGCAGTATTTT.